These 16 T cell receptor beta chains were all obtained from the same sample, sequenced in a study of shared clonotypes between healthy human individuals. Sequencing used immunoSEQ multiplex PCR; TCRdb keeps in-frame clones, though not all of them. The sample yields roughly 2.1 million clones, about 92% seen once. Terminally differentiated effector memory CD45RA+ cells were left out of the naive CD8 fraction, which was CD45RO-negative and positively selected for CCR7. The sequencing input was naive CD8+ T cells from PBMCs. Receptors were obtained from a man aged 18 to 35 in good health. Some clones in this sample may be carry-over from other donors' samples.

The chain couples TRBV4-1 to TRBJ2-1; either TRBD1 or TRBD2 may supply D (6 bases each). V gave up 7 bases and J gave up 7 bases, with 14 bases separating them. This CDR3 is built from 13 residues. In germline, CDR1 is MGHRA, CDR2 YSYEKL. The DNA for the CDR3 is TGCGCCAGCACCCCGGGGGCCTTGAATGAGCAGTTCTTC. It specifies CASTPGALNEQFF.

The V call is TRBV27, the J call TRBJ2-1; 7 nucleotides agree with TRBD2. V was clipped by 6 bases and J by 0 bases; unmatched bases: 11. The V gene's germline CDR1 is MNHEY and CDR2 SMNVEV (reference sequence). The CDR3 runs 17 residues. CDR3 coding DNA: TGTGCCAGCAGCGGGCAAACTAGCGTTAGCTCCTACAATGAGCAGTTCTTC. Translated: CASSGQTSVSSYNEQFF.

This rearrangement joins TRBV10-3 to TRBJ2-6; no definite D call. CDR3 length: 18 amino acids. Trimming cost V 3 bases and J 0 bases, with 15 bases left between them. CDR1 is ENHRY, CDR2 SYGVKD, per germline. Written as DNA, the CDR3 is TGTGCCATCAGTGAACTGATCTCGGTAACCTCTGGGGCCAACGTCCTGACTTTC. The encoded protein is CAISELISVTSGANVLTF.

The chain links TRBV27 to TRBJ2-1, with TRBD2 matching 13 bases. The V segment lost 3 bases and the J segment 6 bases; nucleotides outside the gene matches: 14. CDR3 length: 19 residues. In germline, CDR1 is MNHEY, CDR2 SMNVEV (reference sequence). CDR3 residues: CASSFSPPLLAGGGNEQFF. The CDR3 nucleotides read TGTGCCAGCAGTTTTTCCCCTCCTCTACTAGCGGGAGGGGGCAATGAGCAGTTCTTC.

This chain joins TRBV5-6 and TRBJ2-2; D gene unclear. Trimming removed 1 base at V and 6 bases at J, with 4 bases between. CDR3 length: 12 residues. Germline CDR1 SGHDT, CDR2 YYEEEE. CDR3 residues: CASSLLPGELFF. CDR3 in DNA: TGTGCCAGCAGCTTGCTCCCCGGGGAGCTGTTTTTT.

V and J are TRBV10-3 and TRBJ1-2, with 9 nucleotides matching TRBD1. J was trimmed by 2 bases and V by 4 bases; bases with no gene match: 5. In germline, CDR1 is ENHRY, CDR2 SYGVKD. There are 15 residues in the CDR3. Here the CDR3 reads CAISGGQGANYGYTF. The CDR3 nucleotides read TGTGCCATCAGTGGGGGACAGGGTGCGAACTATGGCTACACCTTC.

J is TRBJ1-5 and V is TRBV9; TRBD1 is a possible D gene (5 bases). From germline, CDR1 is SGDLS and CDR2 YYNGEE. V gave up 0 bases and J gave up 3 bases, with 10 bases separating them. The CDR3 covers 15 residues. The CDR3 loop reads CASSVGGVNNQPQHF. CDR3 sequence (DNA): TGTGCCAGCAGCGTAGGGGGGGTGAACAATCAGCCCCAGCATTTT.

CDR3 bases: TGTGCCAGCAGTTTAGGTTGGACAGGGAACACTGAAGCTTTCTTT. This gives the protein CASSLGWTGNTEAFF. The rearrangement links TRBV28 to TRBJ1-1; 7 bases are shared with TRBD1. There are 15 residues in the CDR3. Germline V gene sequence: CDR1 MDHEN, CDR2 SYDVKM. J lost 1 base, V lost 2 bases, and 4 bases had no gene match.

V gene TRBV2 combines with J gene TRBJ2-7; D is possibly TRBD1 or TRBD2 (5 bases each). Germline V gene data show CDR1 as SNHLY and CDR2 as FYNNEI. The CDR3 is 14 residues long. V dropped 5 bases and J dropped 0 bases, with 11 bases sitting between them. In nucleotides, the CDR3 is TGTGCCAGCAGTCCGGGACGGACCTCCTACGAGCAGTACTTC. Its translation: CASSPGRTSYEQYF.

As concerns this clone: Different DNA sequences within this sample yield the same CDR3. The chain carries TRBV19 and TRBJ1-3; possibly TRBD1 for D (5 bases). The CDR3 length is 13 residues. V lost 5 bases, J lost 2 bases, and 7 bases lay in between. The germline gives CDR1 LNHDA, CDR2 SQIVND (reference sequence). This chain's CDR3 is CASSAGPGNTIYF. CDR3 nucleotides: TGTGCCAGTAGTGCGGGACCTGGAAACACCATATATTTT.

The J gene is TRBJ2-5, the V gene TRBV4-1; TRBD2 matches 11 bases. The germline CDR1 and CDR2 sequences are MGHRA and YSYEKL. This CDR3 region has 15 residues. The junction had 4 bases not matched to a gene; V was cut back by 3 bases and J by 4 bases. The CDR3 protein is CASSHPLAGVETQYF. The CDR3 DNA follows: TGCGCCAGCAGCCACCCACTAGCGGGAGTAGAGACCCAGTACTTC.

The chain combines TRBV28 with TRBJ1-3; tentative D call: TRBD1 (6 bases). The CDR3 has 15 residues. V was pared by 2 bases and J by 4 bases, with 12 bases between. CDR1 and CDR2 from the germline V gene are MDHEN and SYDVKM. The CDR3 sequence is CASSLITGNGNTIYF. For the CDR3, the DNA is TGTGCCAGCAGTTTAATAACAGGGAACGGAAACACCATATATTTT.

The CDR3 protein is CASSLGTVRSNQPQHF. In nucleotides, the CDR3 is TGTGCCAGCAGTCTCGGGACAGTGAGAAGCAATCAGCCCCAGCATTTT. V is TRBV28 and J is TRBJ1-5; 7 positions agree with TRBD1. The CDR3 contains 16 residues. The germline V gene has CDR1 MDHEN and CDR2 SYDVKM. The V segment lost 5 bases and the J segment 1 base; nucleotides outside the gene matches: 8.

About this clone: Other DNA sequences in the same sample also yield this CDR3. This rearrangement joins TRBV19 to TRBJ1-1; D gene ambiguous. Germline-derived CDR1 and CDR2 are LNHDA and SQIVND (reference sequence). The CDR3 sequence is 14 residues long. The V gene lost 1 base and the J gene lost 0 bases, with 6 bases spanning the gap. CDR3 DNA sequence: TGTGCCAGTAGTATAGGACCGATGAACACTGAAGCTTTCTTT. It specifies CASSIGPMNTEAFF.

Regarding this clone: This specimen includes other DNA sequences encoding the same CDR3. This chain links TRBV7-9 with TRBJ2-7; possibly TRBD1 for D (6 bases). Trimming stripped 5 bases from V and 3 bases from J, with 11 bases between. Germline V gene lookup returns CDR1 SEHNR and CDR2 FQNEAQ (reference sequence). The CDR3 has 13 amino acids. The CDR3 coding sequence is TGTGCCAGCAGCCCAGGACAGTACTACGAGCAGTACTTC. Translating gives CASSPGQYYEQYF.

The chain carries TRBV14 and TRBJ2-1; no reliable D call. Trimming pared 0 bases from V and 7 bases from J, leaving 10 bases between. In germline, CDR1 is SGHDN, CDR2 FVKESK. The CDR3 extends over 14 amino acids. CDR3 nucleotide sequence: TGTGCCAGCAGCCAAGAGCGACGGCGGAATGAGCAGTTCTTC. Amino acid sequence: CASSQERRRNEQFF.